This TCR beta chain was captured by sequencing in a study of neoadjuvant nivolumab and ipilimumab in lung cancer. Libraries were prepared by immunoSEQ multiplex PCR; TCRdb keeps only in-frame clonotypes and omits some of them. The table includes around 7,500 clones, under 90% detected once. Points from the study as a whole: TCR richness and clonality were higher in tumors than adjacent uninvolved lung. From pretherapy to surgery, tumor richness and clonality rose with dual therapy.

Turning to this clone: Its antigen is currently unknown.

The source was tumor tissue, collected after neoadjuvant nivolumab, alone or with ipilimumab, at or shortly before surgery. This sequence was found in an adult with non-small cell lung cancer. Some clones in this sample may be carry-over from other donors' samples.

The CDR3 sequence is CASSELRLYEQYF. The CDR3 bases are TGCGCCAGCAGTGAGTTGCGGCTCTACGAGCAGTACTTC. The chain joins TRBV10-2 to TRBJ2-7; no clear D. Germline CDR1 WSHSY, CDR2 SAAADI. The CDR3 loop spans 13 amino acids. V lost 1 base to trimming and J lost 3 bases, with 7 bases between them.